A single count supports the clone carrying this TCR beta chain. The sample is drawn from a study of control samples from healthy donors and cancer patients. The V end was cut by 1 base, the J end by 3 bases, with 16 bases between. Germline V lookup: CDR1 SEHNR, CDR2 FQNEAQ (reference sequence). The CDR3 has 17 amino acids. Sequencing was performed with immunoSEQ multiplex PCR; in TCRdb, only in-frame clones are kept and a portion is missing. The sample holds 150,000 or so clones, nearly 95% seen once. Input material: blood. The TCR comes from a man aged 50-60 years in good health. The rearrangement links TRBV7-9 to TRBJ2-1; D perhaps matches TRBD2 (6 bases). CDR3 amino acids: CASSLDRSSVNYNEQFF. CDR3 sequence (DNA): TGTGCCAGCAGCTTAGATCGGTCTAGCGTAAACTACAATGAGCAGTTCTTC.